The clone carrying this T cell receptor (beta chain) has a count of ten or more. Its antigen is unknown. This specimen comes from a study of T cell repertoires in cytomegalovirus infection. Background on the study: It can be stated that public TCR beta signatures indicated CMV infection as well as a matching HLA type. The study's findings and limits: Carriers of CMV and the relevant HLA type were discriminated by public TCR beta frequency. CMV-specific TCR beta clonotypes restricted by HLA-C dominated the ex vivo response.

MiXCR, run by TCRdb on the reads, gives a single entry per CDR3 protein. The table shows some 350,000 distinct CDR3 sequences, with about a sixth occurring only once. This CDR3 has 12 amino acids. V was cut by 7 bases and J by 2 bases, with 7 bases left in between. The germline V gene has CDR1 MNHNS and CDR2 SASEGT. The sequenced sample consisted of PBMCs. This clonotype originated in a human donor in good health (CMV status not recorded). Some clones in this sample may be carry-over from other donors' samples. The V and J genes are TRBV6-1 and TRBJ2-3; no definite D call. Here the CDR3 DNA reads TGTGCCAGCATGACCAACACAGATACGCAGTATTTT. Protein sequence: CASMTNTDTQYF.